This T cell receptor beta chain was profiled in a study of cytomegalovirus exposure and HLA in healthy donors. Study conclusions and caveats: Cytomegalovirus association was listed for 150 or so TCR beta chains. Available immune exposure information was restricted to CMV serostatus only. In a later analysis, several top co-occurrence clusters appeared linked to parvovirus B19, influenza, CMV and Epstein-Barr virus. After further analysis at a later stage, 16,951 TCR beta sequences were associated with HLA alleles at 0.05 false discovery rate.

Primers: 60 Vbeta forward and 13 Jbeta reverse. Only in-frame clones appear in the TCRdb table, and some are missing; sequencing was by immunoSEQ multiplex PCR. The table lists about 93,000 clones, around 78% of them singletons. On this clone itself: Its antigen is currently unknown.

CDR1 is SGHTA and CDR2 is FQGNSA in the germline V gene. Trimming cost V 3 bases and J 3 bases; bases outside gene matches: 4. The CDR3 runs 15 residues. This clonotype was sampled from a man aged 25 to 45 in good health and CMV-seronegative. V and J are TRBV7-2 and TRBJ1-4; TRBD1 matches 7 bases. Sequencing used PBMCs. The CDR3 loop reads CASSFNRGPNEKLFF. CDR3 DNA: TGTGCCAGCAGCTTTAACAGGGGCCCTAATGAAAAACTGTTTTTT.